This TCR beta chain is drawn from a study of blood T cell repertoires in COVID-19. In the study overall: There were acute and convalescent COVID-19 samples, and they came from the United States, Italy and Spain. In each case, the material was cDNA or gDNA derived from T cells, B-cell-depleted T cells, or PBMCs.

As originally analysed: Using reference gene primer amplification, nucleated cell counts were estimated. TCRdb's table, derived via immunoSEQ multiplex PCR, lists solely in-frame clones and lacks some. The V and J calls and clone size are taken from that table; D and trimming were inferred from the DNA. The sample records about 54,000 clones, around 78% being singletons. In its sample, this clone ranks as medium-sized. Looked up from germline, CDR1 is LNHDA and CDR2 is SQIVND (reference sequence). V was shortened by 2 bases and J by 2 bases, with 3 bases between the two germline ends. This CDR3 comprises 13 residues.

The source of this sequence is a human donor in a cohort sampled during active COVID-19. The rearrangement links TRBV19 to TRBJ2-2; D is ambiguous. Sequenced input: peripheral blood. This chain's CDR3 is CASSITNTGELFF. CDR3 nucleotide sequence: TGTGCCAGTAGTATAACTAACACCGGGGAGCTGTTTTTT.